Following are 19 T cell receptor beta chains from one sample sequenced in a study of CD8+CD57+ T cells in acquired aplastic anemia. The template for TCR beta VDJ and CDR3 sequence profiling was genomic DNA. TCRdb re-analysed the reads in MiXCR, keeping a single row per CDR3 protein. The top ten clones hold 1.1% of a sample with fewer than 200,000 distinct CDR3 sequences, roughly 40% of them seen once. The material sequenced was sorted CD4+, CD8+, or CD8+CD57+ T cells (not recorded which) from PBMCs. The receptors were gathered from a human donor in good health.

In this sample, this clonotype turned up a few times. The chain has TRBV27 and TRBJ1-2; 9 bases are shared with TRBD1. The germline CDR1 and CDR2 sequences are MNHEY and SMNVEV (reference sequence). V lost 6 bases and J lost 5; bases outside the gene matches: 7. The CDR3 is 14 amino acids. The CDR3 DNA reads as TGTGCCAGCAGCCGAGGGACAGGGAGTTATGGCTACACCTTC. Translated: CASSRGTGSYGYTF.

The V call is TRBV6-1, the J call TRBJ1-5; 9 bases are shared with TRBD1. The germline V gene encodes CDR1 MNHNS and CDR2 SASEGT. The CDR3 is 15 residues long. V trimming: 5 bases; J trimming: 6 bases; junction bases outside the gene matches: 8. CDR3 amino acids: CASSRGDRDFQPQHF. CDR3 nucleotides: TGTGCCAGCAGTCGAGGGGACAGGGATTTTCAGCCCCAGCATTTT.

This clonotype has at least ten counts. This sequence joins TRBV6-4 and TRBJ2-2; D assignment may be TRBD1 or TRBD2 (5 bases each). The V and J ends lost 2 bases and 3 bases respectively, with 13 bases between them. The CDR3 contains 16 residues. CDR1 is MRHNA, CDR2 SNTAGT, per germline. In DNA, the CDR3 is TGTGCCAGCAGTGACCGGGACCTATCTTACACCGGGGAGCTGTTTTTT. It translates to CASSDRDLSYTGELFF.

This clonotype was seen at least ten times. The chain is built from TRBV6-4 and TRBJ2-2; D not resolved. V lost 6 bases and J 3 bases, leaving 11 bases between the germline ends. The CDR3 is 14 amino acids. CDR1 and CDR2 from the germline V gene are MRHNA and SNTAGT. CDR3: CASSADLYTGELFF. The CDR3 DNA reads as TGTGCCAGCAGCGCCGACTTGTACACCGGGGAGCTGTTTTTT.

This clonotype was picked up a small number of times. The rearrangement uses TRBV5-6 and TRBJ2-1; 8 nucleotides match TRBD2. This CDR3 spans 15 amino acids. Germline V CDR1 and CDR2: SGHDT, YYEEEE. Trimming removed 5 bases from V and 0 bases from J; junction bases left unmatched: 4. CDR3 protein: CASRQAGASYNEQFF. Written as DNA, the CDR3 is TGTGCCAGCAGACAAGCGGGGGCCTCCTACAATGAGCAGTTCTTC.

The rearrangement joins TRBV4-1 to TRBJ1-4; perhaps TRBD1 as D (6 bases). Germline CDR1 reads MGHRA; CDR2 reads YSYEKL. Trimming removed 2 bases at V and 3 bases at J, with 10 bases between. The length of the CDR3 is 15 residues. The CDR3 nucleotides are TGCGCCAGCAGCCAAAGGGCAGGGGCTAATGAAAAACTGTTTTTT. Translation: CASSQRAGANEKLFF.

The chain employs TRBV4-1 and TRBJ1-1, with D perhaps TRBD1 (6 bases). The CDR3 contains 15 residues. The V gene's germline CDR1 is MGHRA and CDR2 YSYEKL. Trimming stripped 3 bases from V and 2 bases from J, with 13 bases between. This CDR3 reads CASSQVSDSNTEAFF. CDR3 DNA: TGCGCCAGCAGCCAGGTCTCGGACAGCAACACTGAAGCTTTCTTT.

In its sample, this clonotype was seen a few times. The rearrangement uses TRBV10-1 and TRBJ2-1, with D uncertain. The CDR3 runs 16 residues. CDR1 is WNHNN and CDR2 is SYGVQD in the germline V gene (reference sequence). V gave up 2 bases and J gave up 0 bases, with 11 bases separating them. The CDR3 region is CASSEAQFSSYNEQFF. The CDR3 DNA reads TGCGCCAGCAGTGAGGCCCAGTTTAGCTCCTACAATGAGCAGTTCTTC.

This clonotype occurred once. This chain links TRBV15 with TRBJ2-1; possibly TRBD2 for D (6 bases). V gave up 5 bases and J gave up 7 bases, with 15 bases separating them. Per germline, CDR1 LNHNV and CDR2 YYDKDF (reference sequence). The CDR3 is 14 residues long. DNA of the CDR3: TGTGCCACCAGCGACTTGGGACTCTTTAATGAGCAGTTCTTC. It specifies CATSDLGLFNEQFF.

The V and J genes are TRBV11-2 and TRBJ2-7; the match to TRBD2 covers 7 bases. With V trimmed by 5 bases and J by 9 bases, 16 bases remained unmatched. CDR3 length: 15 residues. From germline, CDR1 is SGHAT and CDR2 FQNNGV. The CDR3 sequence: CASSMDHGREDGQYF. CDR3 nucleotides: TGTGCCAGCAGCATGGATCACGGCCGGGAGGATGGGCAGTACTTC.

The V call is TRBV9, the J call TRBJ1-2; no clear D. Trimming removed 3 bases from V and 5 bases from J, with 8 bases in between. The germline V gene encodes CDR1 SGDLS and CDR2 YYNGEE. The CDR3 has 12 residues. CDR3 residues: CASSGWEYGYTF. As DNA, the CDR3 is TGTGCCAGCAGCGGGTGGGAATATGGCTACACCTTC. Complete variable domain (other parts from reference TRBV9 and TRBJ1-2): DSGVTQTPKHLITATGQRVTLRCSPRSGDLSVYWYQQSLDQGLQFLIQYYNGEERAKGNILERFSAQQFPDLHSELNLSSLELGDSALYFCASSGWEYGYTFGSGTRLTVV.

This clonotype has at least ten counts. V gene TRBV19 combines with J gene TRBJ2-3, with TRBD2 matching over 10 bases. With V trimmed by 2 bases and J by 6 bases, 11 bases remained unmatched. Germline V gene sequence: CDR1 LNHDA, CDR2 SQIVND (reference sequence). This CDR3 comprises 17 residues. CDR3 sequence reads: CASSISQGSGRSDTQYF. The CDR3 coding sequence is TGTGCCAGTAGTATATCCCAAGGTAGCGGGAGGAGTGATACGCAGTATTTT.

This clonotype was seen ten or more times. V usage is TRBV14 and J usage is TRBJ2-3; D possibly uses TRBD1 or TRBD2 (5 bases each). V lost 7 bases and J 0 bases, leaving 23 bases between the germline ends. This CDR3 spans 18 amino acids. Germline CDR1 and CDR2: SGHDN and FVKESK. CDR3 DNA: TGTGCCAGCATCCCTCCCTGGCTGGGGGACCCTAGCACAGATACGCAGTATTTT. It yields the protein CASIPPWLGDPSTDTQYF.

A note on this clonotype: The germline gene is not matched at one end of the junction; a read error may be the cause. V is TRBV6-5 and J is TRBJ1-1; no reliable D call. The CDR3 extends over 14 amino acids. Germline V gene sequence: CDR1 MNHEY, CDR2 SVGAGI. CDR3 sequence: CASSYTIGFPEAFF. In nucleotides, the CDR3 is TGTGCCAGCAGTTACACTATAGGCTTCCCTGAGGCTTTCTTT.

This clonotype was observed many times. V is TRBV7-2 and J is TRBJ2-3; no clear D gene. From germline, CDR1 is SGHTA and CDR2 FQGNSA. The CDR3 runs 17 residues. V was clipped by 3 bases and J by 1 base, with 17 bases between them. Here the CDR3 DNA reads TGTGCCAGCAGCTTGGACCCTTGGGGTCGCGGCACAGATACGCAGTATTTT. Protein product: CASSLDPWGRGTDTQYF.

The chain links TRBV11-1 to TRBJ2-2, with 12 nucleotides matching TRBD2. V shed 5 bases and J 5 bases; nucleotides not matched to a gene: 6. The CDR3 length is 16 residues. Germline V gene sequence: CDR1 SGHAT, CDR2 FQDESV (reference sequence). CDR3 nucleotide sequence: TGTGCCAGCAGCAATCTAGCGGGAGGGCGGACCGGGGAGCTGTTTTTT. Amino acids: CASSNLAGGRTGELFF.

For this clonotype: Being one base from a much bigger clone, this may be a read error. V gene TRBV20-1 combines with J gene TRBJ2-5, with TRBD2 as a possible D gene (5 bases). The germline V gene has CDR1 DFQATT and CDR2 SNEGSKA (reference sequence). V was cut by 5 bases and J by 2 bases, with 12 bases left in between. The CDR3 has 13 amino acids. The CDR3 DNA sequence: TGCAGTGCTCTAGCAGAAGGACAAGAGACCCAGTACTTC. Translation: CSALAEGQETQYF.

The chain joins TRBV5-4 to TRBJ2-3; 7 bases line up with TRBD1. The germline V gene encodes CDR1 SGHNT and CDR2 YYREEE (reference sequence). CDR3 length: 13 residues. V was pared by 6 bases and J by 3 bases, with 4 bases of the junction left unmatched. The CDR3 sequence: CASKDRETDTQYF. Written as DNA, the CDR3 is TGTGCCAGCAAAGACAGGGAAACAGATACGCAGTATTTT.

This clonotype was detected many times. The rearrangement uses TRBV5-6 and TRBJ1-2; 9 bases are a match to TRBD1. The V gene's germline CDR1 is SGHDT and CDR2 YYEEEE. Trimming removed 4 bases from V and 4 bases from J; junction bases left unmatched: 8. This CDR3 is built from 15 residues. CDR3 sequence: CASSTWDRVFYGYTF. The CDR3 DNA reads TGTGCCAGCAGCACCTGGGACAGGGTGTTCTATGGCTACACCTTC.